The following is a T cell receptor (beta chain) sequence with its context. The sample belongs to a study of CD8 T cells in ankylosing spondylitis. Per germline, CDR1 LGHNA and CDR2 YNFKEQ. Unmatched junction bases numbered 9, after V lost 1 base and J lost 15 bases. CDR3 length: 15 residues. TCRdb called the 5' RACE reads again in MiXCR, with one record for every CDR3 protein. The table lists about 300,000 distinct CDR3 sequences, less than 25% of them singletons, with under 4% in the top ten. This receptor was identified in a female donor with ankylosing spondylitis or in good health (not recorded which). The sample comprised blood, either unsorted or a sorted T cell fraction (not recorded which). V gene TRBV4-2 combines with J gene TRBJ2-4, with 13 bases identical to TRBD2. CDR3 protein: CASSQGLAGGPFPYF. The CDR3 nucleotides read TGTGCCAGCAGCCAAGGACTAGCGGGAGGACCCTTCCCGTACTTC.